A selection of T cell receptor beta chains follows, all from one sample in a study of cytomegalovirus exposure and HLA in healthy donors. Profiling relied on immunoSEQ multiplex PCR, and the TCRdb table lists in-frame clones only, not all of them. The repertoire has about 200,000 clones, about nine tenths of them found once; the top ten carry 1.1%. The sample comprised PBMCs. All receptors derive from a boy between 2 and 10 years old in good health and CMV-seronegative. CDR3s include the opening cysteine and the closing phenylalanine or tryptophan.

j_call v_call cdr3_aa
TRBJ1-6 TRBV7-9 CASSLGTVRGSPLHF
TRBJ2-1 TRBV11-3 CASSMYGTSPDNEQFF
TRBJ2-3 TRBV18 CASSMSGSTSTDTQYF
TRBJ1-2 TRBV12-5 CASGSQGRDGYTF
TRBJ1-4 TRBV2 CASSDRGMANEKLFF
TRBJ1-2 TRBV7-2 CASSSLGGGALRVTF
TRBJ2-3 TRBV7-2 CASSFTSRTGRATDTQYF
TRBJ2-7 TRBV28 CASSLQGTLNEQYF
TRBJ2-7 TRBV6-1 CASSRGDEQYF
TRBJ2-7 TRBV27 CASSFGQGYEQYF
TRBJ1-2 TRBV28 CASSFLTVGQGNGYTF
TRBJ2-2 TRBV5-8 CASSFSVTGTGELFF
TRBJ1-5 TRBV9 CASSVGQGNQPQHF
TRBJ2-3 TRBV2 CAGRSSSGADTQYF
TRBJ2-5 TRBV9 CASSPGGAGVVETQYF
TRBJ2-1 TRBV15 CATSRYPRLAGGRSYNEQFF
TRBJ1-6 TRBV27 CASSFRVGVNSPLHF
TRBJ1-1 TRBV28 CAVRQGAKNTEAFF
TRBJ2-3 TRBV5-4 CASSLDGGATDTQYF
TRBJ2-4 TRBV28 CASSFEAGGRNIQYF
TRBJ1-1 TRBV5-4 CASSREETANTEAFF
TRBJ2-3 TRBV9 CASSVAVAGSGTDTQYF
TRBJ2-4 TRBV5-1 CASSFSGEIAKNIQYF
TRBJ2-3 TRBV6-1 CASLFSGDTQYF
TRBJ2-1 TRBV4-1 CASSQDISGVGSYNEQFF
TRBJ2-3 TRBV7-6 CASSLEGLADSTDTQYF
TRBJ2-6 TRBV5-1 CASSAAGSGANVLTF
TRBJ1-6 TRBV6-6 CASSYRGRGSNSPLHF
TRBJ2-7 TRBV30 CVLGLGAYEQYF
TRBJ2-3 TRBV11-3 CASSSRTGDTDTQYF
TRBJ2-1 TRBV7-2 CASSSFRVGSEQFF
TRBJ2-4 TRBV5-8 CASSLVLRVAKNIQYF
TRBJ1-1 TRBV7-9 CSSSLVGVSTEAFF
TRBJ2-3 TRBV6-1 CASSLLRDTQYF
TRBJ2-1 TRBV5-5 CASSGTGGAAYNEQFF
TRBJ2-2 TRBV6-1 CASRRNLAGELFF
TRBJ1-3 TRBV21-1 CASSKDSSGNTIYF
TRBJ2-7 TRBV30 CAWSVLEIAEQYF
TRBJ2-1 TRBV15 CATSREGQGGYNEQFF
TRBJ2-5 TRBV19 CASATGTASQETQYF
- TRBV28 CASTTGYGEQYF
TRBJ2-7 TRBV5-1 CASSPGQDYEQYF
TRBJ2-7 TRBV6-1 CASRGQASYEQYF
TRBJ1-5 TRBV6-1 CASSALGRGSNQPQHF
TRBJ1-1 TRBV5-4 CASSQGGGEVTEAFF
TRBJ2-7 TRBV11-2 CASSSPTAGGPYEQYF
TRBJ2-2 TRBV19 CASSSSVPTGELFF